These 14 T cell receptor beta chains were sequenced from one sample in a study of T cell responses to AZD1222 COVID-19 vaccine. Repertoires were generated with immunoSEQ multiplex PCR, while TCRdb's copy carries only in-frame clones and drops some. Among approximately 120,000 clones, roughly 90% were seen once, and the ten largest hold about 1.6%. This sample comprised peripheral blood, obtained on day 0 of AZD1222 vaccination. Source of these receptors: an adult in good health.

The rearrangement joins TRBV6-5 to TRBJ2-7; the D gene is possibly TRBD2 (5 bases). The germline V and J ends were trimmed by 6 bases and 2 bases, with 14 bases remaining between them. The CDR3 runs to 14 residues. Germline lookup yields CDR1 MNHEY and CDR2 SVGAGI. The CDR3 nucleotides are TGTGCCAGCAGGACCATGGACGGGACCTACGAGCAGTACTTC. This gives the protein CASRTMDGTYEQYF.

This clone was seen just once. J is TRBJ1-2 and V is TRBV6-5; 12 bases map to TRBD1. Unmatched junction bases numbered 3, after V lost 6 bases and J lost 10 bases. This CDR3 spans 12 amino acids. The germline V gene encodes CDR1 MNHEY and CDR2 SVGAGI. The CDR3 DNA reads TGTGCCAGCAGCAAGGGACAGGGGGCCTACACCTTC. Translating it yields CASSKGQGAYTF.

The chain carries TRBV7-9 and TRBJ2-7; the D gene is possibly TRBD2 (5 bases). This CDR3 has 15 residues. V dropped 6 bases and J dropped 0 bases, with 15 bases sitting between them. Germline CDR1 and CDR2: SEHNR and FQNEAQ (reference sequence). Here the CDR3 reads CASSISRGLSYEQYF. The CDR3 nucleotides read TGTGCCAGCAGTATATCCCGCGGGCTCTCCTACGAGCAGTACTTC.

The chain has TRBV15 and TRBJ1-2; tentatively, D is TRBD1 (5 bases). Trimming removed 1 base at V and 1 base at J, with 22 bases between. Germline V gene sequence: CDR1 LNHNV, CDR2 YYDKDF (reference sequence). There are 19 residues in the CDR3. CDR3 region: CATSRGTRDRLPDNYGYTF. The CDR3 nucleotides read TGTGCCACCAGCAGAGGCACACGGGACCGATTACCAGATAACTATGGCTACACCTTC.

This clone was seen a few times. This chain uses TRBV19 with TRBJ2-1, with D unresolved. This CDR3 spans 15 amino acids. The germline V gene encodes CDR1 LNHDA and CDR2 SQIVND (reference sequence). V lost 3 bases and J 4 bases, leaving 13 bases between the germline ends. The CDR3 loop is CASSITSEQYNEQFF. In DNA form, the CDR3 reads TGTGCCAGTAGTATTACGTCAGAGCAGTACAATGAGCAGTTCTTC.

The V gene is TRBV28, the J gene TRBJ2-3; TRBD1 matches at 10 bases. Unmatched junction bases numbered 7, after V lost 4 bases and J lost 9 bases. The CDR3 extends over 14 amino acids. From germline, CDR1 is MDHEN and CDR2 SYDVKM. The CDR3 is CASSSSRTGGTQYF. Written as DNA, the CDR3 is TGTGCCAGCAGTTCCTCTCGGACAGGGGGGACGCAGTATTTT.

The V gene is TRBV11-2, the J gene TRBJ1-1; D gene unclear. This CDR3 is 16 amino acids long. Germline V lookup: CDR1 SGHAT, CDR2 FQNNGV. The V and J ends lost 1 base and 11 bases respectively, with 23 bases between them. As DNA, the CDR3 is TGTGCCAGCAGCTTAGGCGGTTTCGCTATCGGTTTAGGTGCTTTCTTT. This codes for CASSLGGFAIGLGAFF. Full variable domain (missing parts from reference TRBV11-2 and TRBJ1-1): EAGVAQSPRYKIIEKRQSVAFWCNPISGHATLYWYQQILGQGPKLLIQFQNNGVVDDSQLPKDRFSAERLKGVDSTLKIQPAKLEDSAVYLCASSLGGFAIGLGAFFGQGTRLTVV.

The V gene is TRBV5-8, the J gene TRBJ2-1; 10 bases line up with TRBD2. V lost 4 bases to trimming and J lost 10 bases; unmatched junction nucleotides: 11. The CDR3 is 15 residues long. Germline values: CDR1 SGHTS, CDR2 YDEGEE. CDR3 nucleotide sequence: TGTGCCAGCAGCCGGGGTAGCGGGAGGACGGGGGAGCAGTTCTTC. Amino acids: CASSRGSGRTGEQFF.

V and J are TRBV19 and TRBJ1-1; the match to TRBD1 covers 10 bases. This CDR3 contains 16 residues. V was pared by 3 bases and J by 3 bases, with 7 bases of the junction left unmatched. Per the germline V gene, CDR1 is LNHDA and CDR2 is SQIVND (reference sequence). The CDR3 DNA reads TGTGCCAGTAGTATGGGCAGGACAGGGGGATACACTGAAGCTTTCTTT. Its translation: CASSMGRTGGYTEAFF.

This chain joins TRBV7-3 and TRBJ1-2, with D perhaps matching TRBD1 (6 bases). This CDR3 spans 13 amino acids. V lost 6 bases, J lost 7 bases, and 15 bases lay in between. Germline V gene data show CDR1 as SGHTA and CDR2 as FQGTGA. The CDR3 loop is CASRPGAVTGYTF. DNA of the CDR3: TGTGCCAGCAGGCCGGGGGCCGTGACTGGCTACACCTTC.

The chain employs TRBV27 and TRBJ2-7, with 8 bases identical to TRBD1. Germline values: CDR1 MNHEY, CDR2 SMNVEV (reference sequence). The CDR3 extends over 15 amino acids. Trimming cost V 6 bases and J 0 bases; bases outside gene matches: 7. The CDR3 coding sequence is TGTGCCAGCAGCCAGGGACAGGCAAGCTCCTACGAGCAGTACTTC. Translated, it gives CASSQGQASSYEQYF.

The chain's CDR3 is CASSLENPREPQHF. In nucleotides, the CDR3 is TGTGCCAGTAGCCTCGAGAACCCACGCGAGCCCCAGCATTTT. V gene TRBV19 combines with J gene TRBJ1-5; no clear D. The germline gives CDR1 LNHDA, CDR2 SQIVND (reference sequence). The V and J ends lost 6 bases and 8 bases respectively, with 17 bases between them. The CDR3 is made up of 14 amino acids.

This clone was found a few times. The chain has TRBV7-2 and TRBJ2-7; TRBD2 might be the D (5 bases). This CDR3 contains 16 residues. V lost 3 bases to trimming and J lost 3 bases, with 18 bases between them. CDR1 SGHTA and CDR2 FQGNSA come from the germline V gene. The CDR3 sequence is CASSFPLGDWGYEQYF. In nucleotides, the CDR3 is TGTGCCAGCAGCTTCCCTCTGGGAGATTGGGGCTACGAGCAGTACTTC.

V gene TRBV25-1 combines with J gene TRBJ2-7, with D hard to call. This CDR3 is 12 amino acids long. CDR1 and CDR2 from the germline V gene are MGHDK and SYGVNS. The germline V and J ends were trimmed by 4 bases and 2 bases, with 6 bases remaining between them. This chain's CDR3 is CASSGAAYEQYF. CDR3 nucleotides: TGTGCCAGCAGTGGTGCGGCCTACGAGCAGTACTTC.